Below, one T cell receptor beta chain is given with its context. The data stem from a study of blood T cell repertoires in COVID-19. The assay was immunoSEQ multiplex PCR, and TCRdb's table has in-frame clones only and misses some. The table shows roughly 140,000 clones, with 70% to 90% occurring only once. The CDR3 extends over 16 amino acids. Trimming took 0 bases from V and 1 from J, leaving 10 bases between them. The germline V gene encodes CDR1 SGHTA and CDR2 FQGTGA. The sequence derives from a man in his forties or fifties with acute or convalescent COVID-19. Specimen: peripheral blood. The chain joins TRBV7-3 to TRBJ2-1; no definite D call. The CDR3 nucleotides read TGTGCCAGCAGCTTAACGACGCGGAGTTCCTACAATGAGCAGTTCTTC. Translation: CASSLTTRSSYNEQFF.